Reported below is one TCR beta chain. Germline V gene data show CDR1 as SQVTM and CDR2 as ANQGSEA. J gave up 1 base and V 6 bases, and 5 bases lay outside the gene matches. CDR3 size: 14 residues. The data derive from a study of Ad26.COV2.S vaccination and SARS-CoV-2 variants. Here immunoSEQ multiplex PCR was the method, and the copy in TCRdb shows in-frame clones only, minus some. The sample lists 350,000 to 400,000 clones; about 88% were seen once. The treatment was: 15 to 20 received Ad26.COV2.S at low or high dose, single or two shots; roughly 5 received placebo; per-sample allocation not given. The samples date from day 63 after the first vaccine or placebo injection. The shot given was an Ad26 vector that makes Wuhan-strain SARS-CoV-2 spike.

The TCR sequence derives from a person aged 18 to 65 who received the Ad26.COV2.S COVID-19 vaccine or a placebo. The sample consisted of peripheral blood, taken in a trial of Ad26.COV2.S vaccine versus placebo. This chain links TRBV29-1 with TRBJ1-5; 8 bases line up with TRBD1. The CDR3 spells CSVADRESNQPQHF. CDR3 in DNA: TGCAGCGTCGCGGACAGGGAAAGCAATCAGCCCCAGCATTTT. The full variable domain, rest sourced from reference TRBV29-1 and TRBJ1-5, is SAVISQKPSRDICQRGTSLTIQCQVDSQVTMMFWYRQQPGQSLTLIATANQGSEATYESGFVIDKFPISRPNLTFSTLTVSNMSPEDSSIYLCSVADRESNQPQHFGDGTRLSIL.